This record covers a single T cell receptor (beta chain). CDR3 length equals 17 residues. The ends were cut back, 1 base at V and 1 base at J, with 15 bases in the middle. Germline-derived CDR1 and CDR2 are KGHDR and SFDVKD. Per the study methods: Reference gene primers were amplified, and this amplification served to estimate nucleated cell counts. Sequencing used immunoSEQ multiplex PCR; TCRdb keeps in-frame clones, though not all of them. V, J and clone size are those of that table, while D and trimming were read from the DNA. Here the sample spans hundreds of thousands of clones, 70% to 90% being singletons. The sample is drawn from a study of blood T cell repertoires in COVID-19. Study overall: PBMCs, B-cell-depleted T cells, or T cells were the source of the cDNA or gDNA that made up the material.

Grouping used clinical history reported by participants in a survey and questionnaire. Specimen: PBMCs or T cells enriched from blood (not recorded which). V usage is TRBV24-1 and J usage is TRBJ2-5; possible D gene TRBD1, 6 bases. The TCR originated in a woman between 40 and 50 years old with acute COVID-19. CDR3: CATSDFLGQRIQETQYF. The DNA for the CDR3 is TGTGCCACCAGTGATTTTTTGGGACAAAGAATCCAAGAGACCCAGTACTTC.